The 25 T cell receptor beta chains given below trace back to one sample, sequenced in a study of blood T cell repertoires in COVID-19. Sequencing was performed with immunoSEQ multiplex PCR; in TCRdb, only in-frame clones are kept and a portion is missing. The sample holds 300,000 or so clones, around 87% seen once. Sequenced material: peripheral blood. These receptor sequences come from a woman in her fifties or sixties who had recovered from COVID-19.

CDR3 DNA: TGTGCCAGCAGTTTCCCAGATGGACTAGCGCGTCCTGAGCAGTTCTTC. It translates to CASSFPDGLARPEQFF. The chain has TRBV28 and TRBJ2-1; TRBD2 matches at 9 bases. The length of the CDR3 is 16 residues. Germline V gene data show CDR1 as MDHEN and CDR2 as SYDVKM. V gave up 3 bases and J gave up 9 bases; unmatched junction bases: 12.

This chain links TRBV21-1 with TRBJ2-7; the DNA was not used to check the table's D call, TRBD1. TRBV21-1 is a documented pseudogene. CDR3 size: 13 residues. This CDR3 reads CASSKVFSYEQYF. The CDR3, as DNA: TGTGCCAGCAGCAAAGTCTTCAGCTACGAGCAGTACTTC.

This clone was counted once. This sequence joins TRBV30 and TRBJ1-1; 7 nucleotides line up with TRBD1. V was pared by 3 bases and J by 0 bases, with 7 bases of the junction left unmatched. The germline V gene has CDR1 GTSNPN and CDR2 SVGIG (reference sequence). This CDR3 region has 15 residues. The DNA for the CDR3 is TGTGCCTGGAGCATCGGACAGGTCCTGAACACTGAAGCTTTCTTT. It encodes CAWSIGQVLNTEAFF. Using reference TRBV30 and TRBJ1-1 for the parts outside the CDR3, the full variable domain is SQTIHQWPATLVQPVGSPLSLECTVEGTSNPNLYWYRQAAGRGLQLLFYSVGIGQISSEVPQNLSASRPQDRQFILSSKKLLLSDSGFYLCAWSIGQVLNTEAFFGQGTRLTVV.

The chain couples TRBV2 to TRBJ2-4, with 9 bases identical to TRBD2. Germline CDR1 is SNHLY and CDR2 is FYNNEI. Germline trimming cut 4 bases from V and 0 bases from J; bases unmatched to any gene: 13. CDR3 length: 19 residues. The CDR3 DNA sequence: TGTGCCAGCAGTGGGGCTGGAAGGGCGGGAGGGATAGCCAAAAACATTCAGTACTTC. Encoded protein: CASSGAGRAGGIAKNIQYF.

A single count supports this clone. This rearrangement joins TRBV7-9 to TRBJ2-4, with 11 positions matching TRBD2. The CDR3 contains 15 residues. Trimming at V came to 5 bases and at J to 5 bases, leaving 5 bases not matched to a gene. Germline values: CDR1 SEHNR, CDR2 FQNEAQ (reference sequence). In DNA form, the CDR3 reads TGTGCCAGCAGCCGTAGGGGACTAGCGGAAAACATTCAGTACTTC. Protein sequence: CASSRRGLAENIQYF.

The CDR3 DNA follows: TGCGCCAGCAGCTTGGCCTTTTTACTCACCGGGACAGTGCTTAACTATGGCTACACCTTC. Its protein product is CASSLAFLLTGTVLNYGYTF. The chain carries TRBV5-1 and TRBJ1-2; TRBD1 matches at 7 bases. Germline lookup yields CDR1 SGHRS and CDR2 YFSETQ. V was pared by 0 bases and J by 1 base, with 18 bases of the junction left unmatched. The CDR3 has 20 residues.

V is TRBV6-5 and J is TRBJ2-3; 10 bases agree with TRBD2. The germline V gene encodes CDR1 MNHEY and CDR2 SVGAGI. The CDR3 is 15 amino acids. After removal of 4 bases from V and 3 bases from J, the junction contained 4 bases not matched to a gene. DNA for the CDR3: TGTGCCAGCAGTTTCCTTAGCGGGAGGACAGATACGCAGTATTTT. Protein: CASSFLSGRTDTQYF.

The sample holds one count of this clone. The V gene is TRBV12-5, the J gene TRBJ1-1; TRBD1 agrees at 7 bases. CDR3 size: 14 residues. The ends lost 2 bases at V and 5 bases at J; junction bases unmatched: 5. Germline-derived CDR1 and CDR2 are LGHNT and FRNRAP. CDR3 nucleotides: TGTGCTAGTGGTTTGACAGGGGCAACGACTGAAGCTTTCTTT. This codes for CASGLTGATTEAFF.

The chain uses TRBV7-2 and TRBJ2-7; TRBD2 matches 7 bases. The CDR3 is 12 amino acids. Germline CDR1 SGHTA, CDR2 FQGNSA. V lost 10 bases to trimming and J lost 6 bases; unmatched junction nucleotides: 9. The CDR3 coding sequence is TGTGCCACAAGTGGGGGGGGATTCGAGCAGTACTTC. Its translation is CATSGGGFEQYF.

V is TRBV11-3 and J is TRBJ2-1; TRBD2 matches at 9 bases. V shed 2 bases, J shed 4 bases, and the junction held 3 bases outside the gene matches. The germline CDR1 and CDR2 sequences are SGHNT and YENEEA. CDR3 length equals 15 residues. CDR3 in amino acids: CASSLMSGRYNEQFF. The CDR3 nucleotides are TGTGCCAGCAGCTTAATGAGCGGGAGGTACAATGAGCAGTTCTTC.

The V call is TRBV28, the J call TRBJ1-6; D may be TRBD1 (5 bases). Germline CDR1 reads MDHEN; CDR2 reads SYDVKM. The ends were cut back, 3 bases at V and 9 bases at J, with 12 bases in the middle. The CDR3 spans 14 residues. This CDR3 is CASSFRQGSSPLHF. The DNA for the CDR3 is TGTGCCAGCAGTTTTAGGCAGGGCTCTTCACCCCTCCACTTT.

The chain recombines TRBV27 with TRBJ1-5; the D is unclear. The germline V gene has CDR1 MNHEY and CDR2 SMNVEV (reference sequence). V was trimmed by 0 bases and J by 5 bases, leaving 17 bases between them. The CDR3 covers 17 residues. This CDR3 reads CASSLSSGSARDQPQHF. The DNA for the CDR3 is TGTGCCAGCAGTTTATCATCGGGGTCTGCGAGGGATCAGCCCCAGCATTTT.

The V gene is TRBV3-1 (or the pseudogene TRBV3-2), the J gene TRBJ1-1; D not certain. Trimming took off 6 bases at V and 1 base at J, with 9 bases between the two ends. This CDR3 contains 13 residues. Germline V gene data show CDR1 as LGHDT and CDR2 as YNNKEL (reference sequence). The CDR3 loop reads CASSRSENTEAFF. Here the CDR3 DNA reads TGTGCCAGCAGTCGCTCAGAGAACACTGAAGCTTTCTTT.

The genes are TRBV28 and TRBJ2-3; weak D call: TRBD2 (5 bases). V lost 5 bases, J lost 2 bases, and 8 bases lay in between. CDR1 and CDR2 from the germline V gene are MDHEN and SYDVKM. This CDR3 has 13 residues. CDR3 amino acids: CASSQAATDTQYF. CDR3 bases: TGTGCCAGCAGTCAAGCGGCCACAGATACGCAGTATTTT.

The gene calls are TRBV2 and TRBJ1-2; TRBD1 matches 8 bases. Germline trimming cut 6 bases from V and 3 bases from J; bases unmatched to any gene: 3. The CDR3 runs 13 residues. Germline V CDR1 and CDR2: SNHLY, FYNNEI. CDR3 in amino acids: CASRTDRDYGYTF. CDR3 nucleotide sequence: TGTGCCAGCAGGACGGACAGGGACTATGGCTACACCTTC.

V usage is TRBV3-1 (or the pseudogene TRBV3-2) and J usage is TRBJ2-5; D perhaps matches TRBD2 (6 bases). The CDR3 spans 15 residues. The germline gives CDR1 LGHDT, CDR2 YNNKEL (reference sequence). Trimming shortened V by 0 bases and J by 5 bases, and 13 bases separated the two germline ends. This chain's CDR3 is CASSQDAGPRETQYF. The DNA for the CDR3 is TGTGCCAGCAGCCAAGATGCGGGACCAAGGGAGACCCAGTACTTC.

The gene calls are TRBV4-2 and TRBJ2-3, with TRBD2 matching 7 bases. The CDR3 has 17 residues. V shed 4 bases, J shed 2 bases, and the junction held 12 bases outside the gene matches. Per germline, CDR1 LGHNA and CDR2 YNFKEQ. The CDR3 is CASSRQSGGRVTDTQYF. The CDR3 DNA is TGTGCCAGCAGCCGCCAGTCAGGAGGGAGGGTCACAGATACGCAGTATTTT.

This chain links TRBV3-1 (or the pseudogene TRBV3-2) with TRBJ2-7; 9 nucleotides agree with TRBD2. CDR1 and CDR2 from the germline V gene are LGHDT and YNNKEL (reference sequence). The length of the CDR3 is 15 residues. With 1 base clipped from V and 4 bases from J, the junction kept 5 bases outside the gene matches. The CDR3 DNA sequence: TGTGCCAGCAGCCAAGTTAGCGGGAGTATATACGAGCAGTACTTC. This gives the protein CASSQVSGSIYEQYF.

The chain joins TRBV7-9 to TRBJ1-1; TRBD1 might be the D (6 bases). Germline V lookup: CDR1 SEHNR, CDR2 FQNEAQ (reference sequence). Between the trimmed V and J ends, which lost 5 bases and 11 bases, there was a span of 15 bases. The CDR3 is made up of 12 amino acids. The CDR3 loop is CASSPNRVGAFF. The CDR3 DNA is TGTGCCAGCAGCCCAAACAGGGTTGGGGCTTTCTTT.

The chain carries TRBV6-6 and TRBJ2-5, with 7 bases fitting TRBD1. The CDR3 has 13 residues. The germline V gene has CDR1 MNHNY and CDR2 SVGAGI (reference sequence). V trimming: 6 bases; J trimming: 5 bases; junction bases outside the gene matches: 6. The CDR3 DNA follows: TGTGCCAGCAGCAACAGGGGTAGCGAGACCCAGTACTTC. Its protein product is CASSNRGSETQYF.

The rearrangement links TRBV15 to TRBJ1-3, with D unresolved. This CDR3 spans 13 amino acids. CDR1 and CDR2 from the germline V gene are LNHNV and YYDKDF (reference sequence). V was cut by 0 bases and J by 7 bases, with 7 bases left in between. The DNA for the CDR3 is TGTGCCACCAGCAGAGATCGGGTTAACACCATATATTTT. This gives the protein CATSRDRVNTIYF.

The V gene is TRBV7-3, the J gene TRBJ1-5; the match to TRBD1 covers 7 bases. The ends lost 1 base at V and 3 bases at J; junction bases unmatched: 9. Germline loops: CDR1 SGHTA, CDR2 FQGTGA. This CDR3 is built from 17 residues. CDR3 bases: TGTGCCAGCAGCTTAAAGGCGGCAGGGGGATCCAATCAGCCCCAGCATTTT. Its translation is CASSLKAAGGSNQPQHF. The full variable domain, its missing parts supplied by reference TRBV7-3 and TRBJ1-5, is GAGVSQTPSNKVTEKGKYVELRCDPISGHTALYWYRQSLGQGPEFLIYFQGTGAADDSGLPNDRFFAVRPEGSVSTLKIQRTERGDSAVYLCASSLKAAGGSNQPQHFGDGTRLSIL.

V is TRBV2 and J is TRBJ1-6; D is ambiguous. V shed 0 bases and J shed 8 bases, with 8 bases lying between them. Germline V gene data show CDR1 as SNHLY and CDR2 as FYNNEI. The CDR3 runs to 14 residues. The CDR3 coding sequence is TGTGCCAGCAGTGAAGCTTGGGGAGATTCACCCCTCCACTTT. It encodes CASSEAWGDSPLHF.

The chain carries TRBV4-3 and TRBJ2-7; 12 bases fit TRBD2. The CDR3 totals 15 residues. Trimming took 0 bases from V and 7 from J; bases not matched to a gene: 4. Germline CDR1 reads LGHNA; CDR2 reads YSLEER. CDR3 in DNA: TGCGCCAGCAGCCAAGAACTAGCGGGAGGCCGGGAGCAGTACTTC. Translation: CASSQELAGGREQYF.

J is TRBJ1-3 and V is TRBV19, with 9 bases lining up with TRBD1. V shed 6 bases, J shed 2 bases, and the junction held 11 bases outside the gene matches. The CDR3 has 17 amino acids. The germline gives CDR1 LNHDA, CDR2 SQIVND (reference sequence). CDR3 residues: CASRLSRDRVTGNTIYF. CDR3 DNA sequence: TGTGCCAGTAGATTAAGCCGGGACAGGGTGACTGGAAACACCATATATTTT. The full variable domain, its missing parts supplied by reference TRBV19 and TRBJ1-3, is DGGITQSPKYLFRKEGQNVTLSCEQNLNHDAMYWYRQDPGQGLRLIYYSQIVNDFQKGDIAEGYSVSREKKESFPLTVTSAQKNPTAFYLCASRLSRDRVTGNTIYFGEGSWLTVV.